This T cell receptor beta chain was retrieved from a study of blood T cell repertoires in COVID-19. Study background: Specimens from acute and convalescent COVID-19 originated in the United States, Italy and Spain. From T cells, B-cell-depleted T cells, or PBMCs came the material, which was cDNA or gDNA.

This clone was detected once. Clones were read by immunoSEQ multiplex PCR, and TCRdb kept only the in-frame ones, dropping some. The data contain about 670,000 clones, about nine tenths of them seen just once; the ten biggest clones take up approximately 0.3%. The V gene lost 6 bases and the J gene lost 1 base, with 9 bases spanning the gap. Germline assignment: CDR1 LNHDA and CDR2 SQIVND (reference sequence). The CDR3 has 13 residues. The V gene is TRBV19, the J gene TRBJ1-1; maybe TRBD1 (5 bases). The sequence came from a woman under 30 with acute or convalescent COVID-19. Sequenced: peripheral blood. CDR3 coding DNA: TGTGCCAGTAGGCAAACAGGGAACACTGAAGCTTTCTTT. Its protein product is CASRQTGNTEAFF.